This T cell receptor (beta chain) derives from a study of shared clonotypes between healthy human individuals. Study details: Sampling drew on donors who were a couple of women and a few men aged 18 to 49.

General observations from the study: Sequencing of the sorted subsets was shown by rarefaction to be incomplete despite large depth.

V was cut by 6 bases and J by 1 base, with 15 bases left in between. From germline, CDR1 is ENHRY and CDR2 SYGVKD. CDR3 length: 15 amino acids. Sequencing was at deep level. Once extracted for a subset, genomic DNA was divided evenly among several immunoSEQ plates. The repertoire was sequenced with immunoSEQ multiplex PCR; TCRdb's copy has only in-frame clones and lacks some. The data show a few million clones, 85% to 95% seen once. Details on this clone: The antigen is not known.

The sequenced sample consisted of naive CD4+ T cells sorted from blood. Subset specified: CD45RA+ positively selected. The sequence was collected from a man between 18 and 29 years old in good health. V usage is TRBV10-3 and J usage is TRBJ1-1, with D maybe TRBD1 (6 bases). This CDR3 is CAIRNTGTPNTEAFF. CDR3 nucleotides: TGTGCCATCAGGAATACCGGGACACCGAACACTGAAGCTTTCTTT.